This T cell receptor beta chain was documented in a study of blood T cells in healthy people across ages. With respect to this clonotype: The antigen is undetermined.

Total RNA, at least 5 micrograms per sample, was extracted from PBMCs. Findings of the study overall: Per-million-T-cell TCR beta diversity fell roughly linearly with age. Higher diversity, along with more naive CD4+ cells, distinguished long-lived donors from aged donors.

A second PCR of about 6 to 12 cycles used a sample-barcoded 5' primer and a J-beta primer mix. TCRdb redid the calling of the 5' RACE reads with MiXCR, one entry per CDR3 protein. The sample includes over 700,000 distinct CDR3 sequences, roughly 50% of them seen just once. Germline assignment: CDR1 SGDLS and CDR2 YYNGEE. V lost 0 bases, J lost 8 bases, and 6 bases stayed unmatched. CDR3 length: 15 residues. V is TRBV9 and J is TRBJ2-1; 9 bases align to TRBD2. Specimen: blood. This TCR came from an elderly man in good health. Here the CDR3 reads CASSVVAGGPHEQFF. The CDR3 DNA sequence: TGTGCCAGCAGCGTAGTTGCGGGAGGGCCCCATGAGCAGTTCTTC.